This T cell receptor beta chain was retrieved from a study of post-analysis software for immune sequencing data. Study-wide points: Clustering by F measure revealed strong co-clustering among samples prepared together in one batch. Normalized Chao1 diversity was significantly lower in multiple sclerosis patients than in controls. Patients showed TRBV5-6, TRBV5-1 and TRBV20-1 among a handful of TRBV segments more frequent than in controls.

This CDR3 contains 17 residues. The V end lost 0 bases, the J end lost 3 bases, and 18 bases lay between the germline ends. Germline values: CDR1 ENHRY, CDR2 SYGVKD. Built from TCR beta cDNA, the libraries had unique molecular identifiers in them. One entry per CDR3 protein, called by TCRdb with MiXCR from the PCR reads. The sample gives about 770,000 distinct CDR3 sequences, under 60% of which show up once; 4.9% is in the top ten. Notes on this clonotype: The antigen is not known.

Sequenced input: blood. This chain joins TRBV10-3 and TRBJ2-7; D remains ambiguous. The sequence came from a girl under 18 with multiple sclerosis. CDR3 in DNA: TGTGCCATCAGTGAGTCTTGGGTAGCACTAAATCTCTACGAGCAGTACTTC. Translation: CAISESWVALNLYEQYF.